Sequencing of this TCR beta chain was carried out in a study of a mutant IDH1 vaccine in newly diagnosed glioma. The wider study: In weeks 1, 3, 5, 7, 11, 15, 19 and 23, patients were vaccinated. Patients arrived already treated with radiotherapy, temozolomide, or both, most having had both.

Libraries were prepared by immunoSEQ multiplex PCR; TCRdb keeps only in-frame clonotypes and omits some of them. The sample carries around 60,000 clones, around 84% recorded once. Indicated time point: week 23, last vaccination. Topical imiquimod accompanied each vaccine dose, which consisted of 300 ug of mutant IDH1 20-mer peptide. Donors had new IDH1-mutant astrocytomas of WHO grade 3 or 4 (ATRX-lost). The V end lost 5 bases, the J end lost 7 bases, and 17 bases lay between the germline ends. The CDR3 is 15 amino acids. Germline V CDR1 and CDR2: PRHDT, FYEKMQ (reference sequence). Details on this clone: As yet, its antigen is unknown.

Study-level points and caveats: Detectable vaccine-induced immune responses arose in more than 85% of patients.

This specimen was PBMCs, taken from a glioma patient whose treatment included an IDH1 peptide vaccine. This chain joins TRBV13 and TRBJ1-4, with D perhaps TRBD1 (5 bases). This receptor was taken from a man aged 25 to 40 with glioma. CDR3 in amino acids: CASSPRGGWGEKLFF. The CDR3 bases are TGTGCCAGCAGCCCCCGGGGGGGTTGGGGTGAAAAACTGTTTTTT.